This TCR beta chain was documented in a study of blood T cell repertoires in COVID-19. Germline CDR1 reads SGHVS; CDR2 reads FQNEAQ. The CDR3 is 15 amino acids. The V end was cut by 5 bases, the J end by 0 bases, with 11 bases between. Here immunoSEQ multiplex PCR was the method, and the copy in TCRdb shows in-frame clones only, minus some. The table records about 250,000 clones, roughly 86% of them present only once. Input material: peripheral blood. This TCR was sampled from a woman between 55 and 75 years old who had recovered from COVID-19. The chain couples TRBV7-8 to TRBJ1-5; D gene unclear. The DNA for the CDR3 is TGTGCCAGCAGCGCCACAGATAATAGCAATCAGCCCCAGCATTTT. It specifies CASSATDNSNQPQHF.